Listed below are T cell receptor beta chains from one sample, sequenced in a study of T-cell reconstitution after alpha-beta-depleted transplantation in children. MiXCR, applied by TCRdb to the PCR reads, yields one record per CDR3 protein. The sample yields about 440,000 distinct CDR3 sequences, around two fifths seen once. The source was PBMCs, collected before TCRalphabeta/CD19-depleted stem cell transplant. These receptors originate from a girl between 2 and 10 years old with aplastic anemia, due to receive a stem cell transplant. The CDR3 runs from the conserved cysteine through the conserved F or W. D genes are given only for firm matches. The size of a clone is reported for some rows only, either as once, few or many, or as a class for expanded clones.

j_call d_call v_call clone_size cdr3_aa cdr3_nt
TRBJ1-4 . TRBV6-1 . CACSEKGWATNEKLFF TGTGCCTGCAGTGAAAAGGGCTGGGCAACTAATGAAAAACTGTTTTTT
TRBJ2-7 TRBD2 TRBV13 . CASSGSGSVNEQYF TGTGCCAGCAGCGGTAGCGGGAGCGTCAACGAGCAGTACTTC
TRBJ2-4 TRBD1 TRBV6-1 . CASSPGTGRVVAKNIQYF TGTGCCAGCAGTCCCGGGACAGGGCGGGTCGTCGCCAAAAACATTCAGTACTTC
TRBJ2-7 . TRBV20-1 once CSARSATYEQYF TGCAGTGCTAGGTCAGCTACCTACGAGCAGTACTTC
TRBJ2-1 . TRBV5-5 . CASSLGGVNEQFF TGTGCCAGCAGCTTGGGAGGGGTCAATGAGCAGTTCTTC
TRBJ2-2 . TRBV5-1 few CASGYHAGTVNTGELFF TGCGCCAGCGGCTATCACGCCGGGACGGTGAACACCGGGGAGCTGTTTTTT
TRBJ2-1 TRBD2 TRBV7-3 few CASSVTSGGGTEQFF TGTGCCAGCAGCGTCACTAGCGGGGGAGGAACTGAGCAGTTCTTC
TRBJ2-3 . TRBV29-1 few CSVDGLSRYTDTQYF TGCAGCGTCGACGGACTATCGAGGTACACAGATACGCAGTATTTT
TRBJ2-7 TRBD2 TRBV20-1 . CSAAGLAGGTSYEQYF TGCAGTGCTGCGGGACTAGCGGGAGGGACTTCCTACGAGCAGTACTTC
TRBJ1-4 . TRBV25-1 few CASSAGYEKLFF TGTGCCAGCAGTGCGGGGTATGAAAAACTGTTTTTT
TRBJ2-7 TRBD2 TRBV20-1 many CSASASGRIEQYF TGCAGTGCTAGCGCTAGCGGGAGAATCGAGCAGTACTTC
TRBJ2-2 TRBD2 TRBV20-1 . CCASGASGSKGTGELFF TGCTGTGCTTCCGGGGCTAGCGGGAGCAAGGGCACCGGGGAGCTGTTTTTT
TRBJ1-1 . TRBV5-5 . CASSSIPAVTEAFF TGTGCCAGCAGCTCCATCCCGGCAGTCACTGAAGCTTTCTTT
TRBJ2-7 TRBD2 TRBV20-1 . CCARDILAGADSYEQYF TGCTGTGCTAGAGATATACTAGCGGGAGCCGACTCCTACGAGCAGTACTTC
TRBJ2-1 TRBD2 TRBV5-1 many CASSLGTTSRIVEQFF TGCGCCAGCAGCTTAGGGACTACTAGCCGGATTGTTGAGCAGTTCTTC
TRBJ2-7 . TRBV28 . CASSIYRDQAEQYF TGTGCCAGCAGTATCTACAGGGATCAGGCCGAGCAGTACTTC
TRBJ2-3 . TRBV6-5 . CASSYRGTPGTDTQYF TGTGCCAGCAGTTACAGAGGGACTCCAGGAACAGATACGCAGTATTTT
TRBJ2-7 . TRBV6-5 . CASSYVGSVYEQYF TGTGCCAGCAGTTATGTGGGTAGCGTCTACGAGCAGTACTTC
TRBJ2-7 TRBD2 TRBV7-8 once CASSLREGPIYEQYF TGTGCCAGCAGCTTAAGGGAGGGACCGATTTACGAGCAGTACTTC
TRBJ1-4 . TRBV10-3 . CAIGYNEKLFF TGTGCCATCGGCTATAATGAAAAACTGTTTTTT
TRBJ2-1 TRBD2 TRBV24-1 . CATSDPTSGRADEQFF TGTGCCACCAGTGACCCCACTAGCGGGAGGGCGGATGAGCAGTTCTTC
TRBJ2-3 TRBD2 TRBV3-1 . CASALWTRATDTQYF TGTGCCAGCGCTCTTTGGACTAGGGCCACAGATACGCAGTATTTT
TRBJ1-2 . TRBV3-1 . CASSEGQYNYGYTF TGTGCCAGCAGCGAAGGACAGTATAACTATGGCTACACCTTC
TRBJ2-1 TRBD2 TRBV12-3/TRBV12-4 many CASSLAFQAGGLQFF TGTGCCAGCAGTTTAGCGTTCCAGGCGGGAGGGCTTCAGTTCTTC
TRBJ1-1 . TRBV12-3/TRBV12-4 few CASSRLEAFF TGTGCCAGCAGTCGGCTTGAAGCTTTCTTT
TRBJ1-1 . TRBV29-1 few CSGDTHTEAFF TGCAGCGGGGACACCCACACTGAAGCTTTCTTT
TRBJ2-2 . TRBV24-1 few CATSDSSNTGELFF TGTGCCACCAGTGATTCCTCGAACACCGGGGAGCTGTTTTTT
TRBJ2-1 . TRBV5-4 few CASMNGFRSYNEQFF TGTGCCAGCATGAACGGGTTTCGCTCCTACAATGAGCAGTTCTTC
TRBJ2-1 . TRBV5-6 . CASSLWRYNEQFF TGTGCCAGCAGCTTATGGCGGTACAATGAGCAGTTCTTC
TRBJ2-5 . TRBV9 few CASSVDQGETQYF TGTGCCAGCAGCGTAGACCAGGGAGAGACCCAGTACTTC
TRBJ2-2 . TRBV10-3 . CATQGGTSTGELFF TGTGCCACCCAAGGGGGGACTTCGACCGGGGAGCTGTTTTTT
TRBJ2-7 . TRBV20-1 many CSVRNSYEQYF TGCAGTGTCAGAAACTCCTACGAGCAGTACTTC
TRBJ2-1 . TRBV3-1 few CASSQARTQLHEQFF TGTGCCAGCAGCCAAGCACGGACCCAGCTTCATGAGCAGTTCTTC
TRBJ1-5 TRBD1 TRBV20-1 . CSAWDRGRNQPQHF TGCAGTGCTTGGGACAGGGGGCGTAATCAGCCCCAGCATTTT
TRBJ2-2 . TRBV10-2 few CATSAVGGELFF TGCGCCACCTCGGCTGTGGGCGGGGAGCTGTTTTTT
TRBJ2-1 . TRBV20-1 . CSARKSPSPEPAEQFF TGCAGTGCTAGAAAGTCCCCGTCGCCTGAACCGGCCGAGCAGTTCTTC
TRBJ2-7 . TRBV20-1 . CSALDRLRTYEHYF TGCAGTGCTCTCGATAGGTTGAGGACGTACGAGCATTACTTC
TRBJ2-1 . TRBV20-1 . CSARRWGANEQFF TGCAGTGCTAGACGGTGGGGGGCGAATGAGCAGTTCTTC
TRBJ2-6 . TRBV20-1 . CSARDRSDGANVLTF TGCAGTGCTAGAGATCGGAGTGATGGGGCCAACGTCCTGACTTTC
TRBJ2-1 . TRBV20-1 few CSASNPSVGSSYNEQFF TGCAGTGCTAGTAACCCTAGCGTTGGAAGCTCCTACAATGAGCAGTTCTTC
TRBJ2-1 . TRBV2 once CASSRRGGLGPNEQFF TGTGCCAGCAGTCGTCGTGGGGGCTTGGGACCCAATGAGCAGTTCTTC
TRBJ2-2 . TRBV9 . CASRPEATGELFF TGTGCCAGCAGGCCTGAGGCCACCGGGGAGCTGTTTTTT
TRBJ2-1 . TRBV7-9 . CASNVADRSYNEQFF TGTGCCAGCAACGTAGCGGATCGCTCCTACAATGAGCAGTTCTTC
TRBJ2-6 . TRBV15 few CATSREGGDSRANVLTF TGTGCCACCAGCAGAGAGGGGGGAGATTCTCGAGCCAACGTCCTGACTTTC
TRBJ1-1 . TRBV10-3 . CAITPLLNTKAFF TGTGCCATCACCCCGTTATTGAACACTAAAGCTTTCTTT
TRBJ1-3 . TRBV4-2 few CASSQETVASGNTIYF TGTGCCAGCAGCCAAGAAACGGTTGCCTCTGGAAACACCATATATTTT
TRBJ1-5 TRBD1 TRBV30 . CAWSSTGQGKEHF TGTGCCTGGAGTTCGACCGGACAGGGAAAGGAGCATTTT
TRBJ2-7 TRBD2 TRBV12-3/TRBV12-4 many CASSLFSGRNDYEQYF TGTGCCAGCAGTTTATTTAGCGGGAGGAACGACTACGAGCAGTACTTC
TRBJ2-3 TRBD1 TRBV2 few CASWGQGTDTQYF TGTGCCAGCTGGGGACAGGGCACAGATACGCAGTATTTT
TRBJ2-5 . TRBV15 many CATSRVPAEETQYF TGTGCCACCAGCAGAGTTCCAGCGGAAGAGACCCAGTACTTC